A single sample is the source of the 22 T cell receptor beta chains below, sequenced in a study. One entry per CDR3 protein, called by TCRdb with MiXCR from the 5' RACE reads. Counted here are 45,000 to 60,000 distinct CDR3 sequences, approximately 25% occurring once; the ten biggest clones make up 3% to 4%. Sequencing used tumor-infiltrating naive CD4+ T cells sorted from the breast tumor. Subset defined: naive CD4+ T cells, CD4+CD45RA+CD25-. These receptors were collected from a female donor with breast cancer.

This clonotype was counted between two and nine times. J is TRBJ2-6 and V is TRBV7-2; 8 bases match TRBD1. The junction had 4 bases not matched to a gene; V was cut back by 5 bases and J by 4 bases. The CDR3 contains 15 residues. Per germline, CDR1 SGHTA and CDR2 FQGNSA. The CDR3: CASSQTGAGANVLTF. DNA for the CDR3: TGTGCCAGCAGCCAGACAGGGGCAGGGGCCAACGTCCTGACTTTC.

This clonotype was seen just once. Relative to the germline gene, one junction end is altered; a read error may explain this. This chain joins TRBV7-7 and TRBJ2-5; the match to TRBD1 covers 10 bases. The CDR3 runs to 15 residues. Germline V gene data show CDR1 as SSHAT and CDR2 as FNYEAQ (reference sequence). CDR3 DNA: TGTGCTAGCAGCCGGCCGGACAGGGGGCAAGAGACCCAGTACTTC. This codes for CASSRPDRGQETQYF.

This clonotype was observed at least ten times. This sequence joins TRBV12-3 or TRBV12-4 and TRBJ1-1; D is undetermined. Trimming left V 1 base short and J 4 bases short, with 19 bases between. The CDR3 is 17 amino acids. The chain's CDR3 is CASSLGGLGGPGTEAFF. For the CDR3, the DNA is TGTGCCAGCAGTTTAGGAGGTTTAGGCGGTCCGGGCACTGAAGCTTTCTTT.

The sample holds a few counts of this clonotype. The rearrangement uses TRBV18 and TRBJ2-4, with TRBD1 identical over 8 bases. V lost 0 bases and J lost 7; bases outside the gene matches: 8. The CDR3 sequence is 16 residues long. CDR1 KGHSH and CDR2 LQKENI come from the germline V gene. In DNA, the CDR3 is TGTGCCAGCTCACCACCGGCGCAGGGGGCTGGTAACATTCAGTACTTC. It specifies CASSPPAQGAGNIQYF.

The CDR3 DNA follows: TGCGCCAGCAACGATCAACCAGGGGGCGCGGTGGTCACTGAAGCTTTCTTT. Its protein product is CASNDQPGGAVVTEAFF. The V gene is TRBV5-1, the J gene TRBJ1-1, with 8 positions matching TRBD1. This CDR3 is built from 17 residues. Germline V CDR1 and CDR2: SGHRS, YFSETQ. Germline trimming cut 6 bases from V and 4 bases from J; bases unmatched to any gene: 17.

This clonotype turned up a few times. J is TRBJ1-5 and V is TRBV6-1; 7 positions match TRBD1. The V segment lost 4 bases and the J segment 6 bases; nucleotides outside the gene matches: 9. The CDR3 runs to 15 residues. Germline CDR1 is MNHNS and CDR2 is SASEGT. The CDR3 sequence: CASSARQGRFQPQHF. In DNA form, the CDR3 reads TGTGCCAGCAGTGCACGACAGGGTCGGTTTCAGCCCCAGCATTTT.

A few counts support this clonotype. The V gene is TRBV6-5, the J gene TRBJ1-1, with 8 bases matching TRBD1. The CDR3 is made up of 14 amino acids. Germline CDR1 and CDR2: MNHEY and SVGAGI. V was pared by 6 bases and J by 5 bases, with 8 bases of the junction left unmatched. DNA for the CDR3: TGTGCCAGCAGACCCGACAGGGGAGGGACTGAAGCTTTCTTT. Its translation is CASRPDRGGTEAFF.

This clonotype has only a few counts. The CDR3 spells CSAARLEISYEQYF. The DNA of the CDR3 is TGCAGTGCTGCCCGACTAGAGATCTCCTACGAGCAGTACTTC. The chain joins TRBV20-1 to TRBJ2-7; TRBD2 might be the D (6 bases). Deletions cut 5 bases from V and 0 bases from J, with 14 bases between. CDR3 size: 14 residues. CDR1 is DFQATT, CDR2 SNEGSKA, per germline (reference sequence).

A note on this clonotype: A much larger clone lies one base from this, so it may be a read error. The chain carries TRBV7-9 and TRBJ2-5; D remains unclear. The CDR3 covers 18 residues. CDR1 and CDR2 (germline): SEHNR, FQNEAQ (reference sequence). V shed 5 bases and J shed 1 base, with 23 bases lying between them. The CDR3 DNA reads TGTGCCAGCAGCCCCCGCTCCCAGAACCACCGTCTCCAAGAGACCCAGTACTTC. Translating gives CASSPRSQNHRLQETQYF.

Only a few counts were recorded for this clonotype. The chain uses TRBV6-6 and TRBJ1-5; D gene ambiguous. This CDR3 is built from 14 residues. CDR1 is MNHNY and CDR2 is SVGAGI in the germline V gene (reference sequence). With 4 bases removed from V and 2 bases from J, the gap between germline ends came to 9 bases. The CDR3: CASSSTSGNQPQHF. CDR3 nucleotide sequence: TGTGCCAGCAGTTCCACCTCCGGCAATCAGCCCCAGCATTTT.

This clonotype was seen many times. This sequence joins TRBV6-5 and TRBJ1-1; tentatively, D is TRBD1 (5 bases). This CDR3 spans 14 amino acids. Looked up from germline, CDR1 is MNHEY and CDR2 is SVGAGI. V was cut by 2 bases and J by 4 bases, with 11 bases left in between. The CDR3 loop reads CASSYGAVPTEAFF. CDR3 in DNA: TGTGCCAGCAGTTACGGGGCAGTACCCACTGAAGCTTTCTTT.

This clonotype came up a few times. The V and J genes are TRBV20-1 and TRBJ2-7, with D hard to call. V lost 1 base, J lost 0 bases, and 16 bases lay in between. The CDR3 runs to 16 residues. In germline, CDR1 is DFQATT, CDR2 SNEGSKA (reference sequence). The CDR3 DNA is TGCAGTGCTAGAGCCCGGTCGGAGCGAATCTCCTACGAGCAGTACTTC. The encoded protein is CSARARSERISYEQYF.

This clonotype was observed many times. This sequence joins TRBV6-1 and TRBJ2-7, with D perhaps TRBD1 (5 bases). V gave up 6 bases and J gave up 5 bases, with 17 bases separating them. CDR1 and CDR2 from the germline V gene are MNHNS and SASEGT. The CDR3 sequence is 14 residues long. The CDR3 nucleotides are TGTGCCAGCAGGACATTACAGGTCGCGCACGAGCAGTACTTC. It is translated as CASRTLQVAHEQYF.

In regard to this clonotype: The junction does not match germline at one end; this may be a read error. The CDR3 reads CASSFSRGPGCTF. The CDR3 bases are TGTGCCAGCAGTTTTTCCAGGGGGCCTGGCTGCACCTTC. The chain uses TRBV12-3 or TRBV12-4 and TRBJ1-2, with 8 bases that match TRBD1. The CDR3 runs 13 residues.

Remarks on this clonotype: Since a much larger clone is just one base distant, this may be a read error. No conserved phenylalanine or tryptophan is present at the end of the CDR3, so a read error is the likely explanation. V is TRBV6-6 and J is TRBJ1-5; TRBD1 aligns across 10 bases. The germline V gene has CDR1 MNHNY and CDR2 SVGAGI (reference sequence). CDR3 length equals 16 residues. The trim removed 2 bases at V and 2 bases at J, leaving 3 bases unmatched. CDR3 region: CASSYPGTGGNQPQHL. The CDR3 DNA reads as TGTGCCAGCAGTTACCCGGGGACAGGGGGCAATCAGCCCCAGCATCTT.

There are a few counts of this clonotype. The chain couples TRBV4-1 to TRBJ1-1, with 9 positions matching TRBD1. V shed 1 base, J shed 3 bases, and the junction held 6 bases outside the gene matches. Per the germline V gene, CDR1 is MGHRA and CDR2 is YSYEKL. The length of the CDR3 is 16 residues. The CDR3 loop is CASSQAPRTGDTEAFF. The CDR3 bases are TGCGCCAGCAGCCAAGCCCCTCGGACAGGGGACACTGAAGCTTTCTTT.

In this sample, this clonotype turned up a few times. The chain combines TRBV5-1 with TRBJ2-3; 7 bases fit TRBD2. The CDR3 is 15 amino acids. CDR1 and CDR2 (germline): SGHRS, YFSETQ. The V gene end was trimmed by 2 bases and the J gene end by 4 bases; junction bases not matched to a gene: 7. For the CDR3, the DNA is TGCGCCAGCAGCTTTGAGGGAGGGGCCTCAGATACGCAGTATTTT. Protein: CASSFEGGASDTQYF.

This clonotype was seen only a few times. V and J are TRBV7-2 and TRBJ2-4, with 7 bases lining up with TRBD2. The junction had 12 bases not matched to a gene; V was cut back by 6 bases and J by 7 bases. CDR3 size: 15 residues. CDR1 is SGHTA and CDR2 is FQGNSA in the germline V gene. The CDR3 coding sequence is TGTGCCAGCAGTCCCGACCGGATGGGAGGGAACATTCAGTACTTC. Translated, it gives CASSPDRMGGNIQYF.

This clonotype was seen a handful of times. The J gene is TRBJ1-6, the V gene TRBV28; D possibly corresponds to TRBD1 (5 bases). CDR1 and CDR2 (germline): MDHEN, SYDVKM. The CDR3 runs 13 residues. Trimming took 6 bases from V and 10 from J, leaving 13 bases between them. The CDR3 nucleotides are TGTGCCAGCAGGGGCCAGGGTGGCTCACCCCTCCACTTT. Its translation: CASRGQGGSPLHF.

V usage is TRBV5-1 and J usage is TRBJ2-1; 10 bases align to TRBD1. The CDR3 is 19 residues long. Germline CDR1 and CDR2: SGHRS and YFSETQ. V was pared by 4 bases and J by 0 bases, with 13 bases of the junction left unmatched. The CDR3 DNA reads as TGCGCCAGCAGCACCGGGACAGGGGTTAGCGGTTACTCCTACAATGAGCAGTTCTTC. Translating gives CASSTGTGVSGYSYNEQFF.

This clonotype was found a few times. Here the CDR3 reads CASSRDEGQPQHF. The CDR3 DNA reads as TGCGCCAGTTCCCGGGACGAAGGACAGCCCCAGCATTTT. The V call is TRBV5-1, the J call TRBJ1-5, with D perhaps TRBD1 (5 bases). V was cut by 8 bases and J by 7 bases, with 16 bases left in between. CDR1 and CDR2 (germline): SGHRS, YFSETQ. This CDR3 is built from 13 residues.

This clonotype was counted a few times. The rearrangement joins TRBV6-5 to TRBJ1-6; no reliable D call. This CDR3 has 13 amino acids. Germline loops: CDR1 MNHEY, CDR2 SVGAGI. Trimming shortened V by 8 bases and J by 10 bases, and 15 bases separated the two germline ends. CDR3 in DNA: TGTGCCAGCTCTTATTCGGGAATCTCACCCCTCCACTTT. Its protein product is CASSYSGISPLHF.